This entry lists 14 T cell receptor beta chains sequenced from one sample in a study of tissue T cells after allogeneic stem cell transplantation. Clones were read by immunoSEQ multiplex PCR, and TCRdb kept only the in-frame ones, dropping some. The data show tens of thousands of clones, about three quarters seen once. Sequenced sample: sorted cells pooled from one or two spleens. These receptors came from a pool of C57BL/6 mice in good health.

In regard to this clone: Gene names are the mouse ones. CDR3 DNA, as far as it was read: TGTGCCTGGAGTCTAACTGGCTATGCTGAGCAGTTC. It codes for CAWSLTGYAEQF. The CDR3 in full is CAWSLTGYAEQFF. The V and J genes are TRBV31 and TRBJ2-1; perhaps TRBD2 as D (5 bases). Read sequence stops 1 residue before the CDR3 end, and the germline J gene provides the missing end. V was trimmed by 0 bases and J by 3 bases, leaving 6 bases between them. The germline CDR1 and CDR2 sequences are GKSSPN and SITVG. The CDR3 runs to 13 residues.

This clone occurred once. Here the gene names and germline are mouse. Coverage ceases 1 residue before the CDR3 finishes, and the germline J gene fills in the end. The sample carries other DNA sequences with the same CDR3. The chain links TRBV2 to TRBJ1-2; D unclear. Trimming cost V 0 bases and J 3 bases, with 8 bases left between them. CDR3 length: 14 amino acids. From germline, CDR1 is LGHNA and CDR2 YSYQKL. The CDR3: CASSQDGGYSDYTF. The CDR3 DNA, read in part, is TGTGCCAGCAGCCAAGATGGAGGGTACTCCGACTACACC.

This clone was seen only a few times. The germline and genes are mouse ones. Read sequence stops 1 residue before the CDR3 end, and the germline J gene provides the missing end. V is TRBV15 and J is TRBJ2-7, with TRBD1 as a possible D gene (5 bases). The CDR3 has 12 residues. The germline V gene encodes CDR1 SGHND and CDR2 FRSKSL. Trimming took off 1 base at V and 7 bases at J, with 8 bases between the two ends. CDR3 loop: CASSLEGREQYF. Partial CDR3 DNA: TGTGCCAGCAGTTTAGAGGGGAGGGAACAGTAC. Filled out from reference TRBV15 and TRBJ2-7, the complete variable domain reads DAGVTQTPRHEVAEKGQTIILKCEPVSGHNDLFWYRQTKIQGLELLSYFRSKSLMEDGGAFKDRFKAEMLNSSFSTLKIQPTEPKDSAVYLCASSLEGREQYFGPGTRLTVL.

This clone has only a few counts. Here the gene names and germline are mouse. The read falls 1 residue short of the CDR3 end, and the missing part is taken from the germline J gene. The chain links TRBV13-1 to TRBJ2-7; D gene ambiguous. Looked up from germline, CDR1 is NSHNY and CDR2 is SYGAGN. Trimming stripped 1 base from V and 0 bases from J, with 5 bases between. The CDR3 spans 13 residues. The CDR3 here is CASSDRDSYEQYF. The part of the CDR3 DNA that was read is TGTGCCAGCAGTGATCGGGACTCCTATGAACAGTAC.

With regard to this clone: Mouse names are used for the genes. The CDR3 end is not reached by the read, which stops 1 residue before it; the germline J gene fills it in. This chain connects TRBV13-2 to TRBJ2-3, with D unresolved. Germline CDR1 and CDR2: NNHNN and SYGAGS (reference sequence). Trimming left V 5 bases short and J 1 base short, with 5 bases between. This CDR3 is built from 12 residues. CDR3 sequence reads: CASGTGAETLYF. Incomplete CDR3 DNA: TGTGCCAGCGGCACGGGTGCAGAAACGCTGTAT.

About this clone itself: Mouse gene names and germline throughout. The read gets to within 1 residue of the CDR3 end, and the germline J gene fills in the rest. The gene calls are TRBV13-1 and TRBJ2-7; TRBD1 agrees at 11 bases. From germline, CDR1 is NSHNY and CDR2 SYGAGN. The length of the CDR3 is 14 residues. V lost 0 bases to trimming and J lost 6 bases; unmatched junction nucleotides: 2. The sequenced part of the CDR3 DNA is TGTGCCAGCAGTGATGCGGACAGGGGGCGTGAACAGTAC. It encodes CASSDADRGREQY. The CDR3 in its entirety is CASSDADRGREQYF.

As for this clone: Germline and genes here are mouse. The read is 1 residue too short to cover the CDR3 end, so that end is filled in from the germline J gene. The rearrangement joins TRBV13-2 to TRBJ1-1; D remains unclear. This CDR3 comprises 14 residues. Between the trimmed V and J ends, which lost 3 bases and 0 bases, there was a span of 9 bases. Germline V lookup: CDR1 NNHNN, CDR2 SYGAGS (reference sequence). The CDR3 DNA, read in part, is TGTGCCAGCGGTGGAGTACAGCCAAACACAGAAGTCTTC. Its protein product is CASGGVQPNTEVF. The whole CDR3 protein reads CASGGVQPNTEVFF.

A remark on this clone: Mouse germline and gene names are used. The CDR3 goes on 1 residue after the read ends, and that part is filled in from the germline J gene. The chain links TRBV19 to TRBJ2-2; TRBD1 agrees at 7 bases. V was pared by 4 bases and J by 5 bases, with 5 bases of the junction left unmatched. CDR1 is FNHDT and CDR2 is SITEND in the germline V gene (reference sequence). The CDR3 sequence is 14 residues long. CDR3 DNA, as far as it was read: TGTGCCAGCAGTTTGACAGGGAGGACCGGGCAGCTCTAC. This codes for CASSLTGRTGQLY. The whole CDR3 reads CASSLTGRTGQLYF.

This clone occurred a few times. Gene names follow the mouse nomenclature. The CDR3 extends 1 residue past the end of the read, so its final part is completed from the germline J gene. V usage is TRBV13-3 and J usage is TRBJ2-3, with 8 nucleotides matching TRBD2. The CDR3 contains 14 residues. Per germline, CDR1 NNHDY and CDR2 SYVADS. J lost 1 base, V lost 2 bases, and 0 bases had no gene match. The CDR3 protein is CASSEDWGAETLYF. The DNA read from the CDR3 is TGTGCCAGCAGTGAGGACTGGGGTGCAGAAACGCTGTAT.

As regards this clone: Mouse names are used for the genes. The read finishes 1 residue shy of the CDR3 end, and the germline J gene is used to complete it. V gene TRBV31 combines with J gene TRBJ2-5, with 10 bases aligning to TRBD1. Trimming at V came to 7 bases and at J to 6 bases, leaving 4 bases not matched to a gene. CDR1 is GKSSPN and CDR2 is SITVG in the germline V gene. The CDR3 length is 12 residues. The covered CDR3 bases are TGTGCCTCCGGACAGGGGGAGGACACCCAGTAC. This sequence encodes CASGQGEDTQY. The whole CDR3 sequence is CASGQGEDTQYF.

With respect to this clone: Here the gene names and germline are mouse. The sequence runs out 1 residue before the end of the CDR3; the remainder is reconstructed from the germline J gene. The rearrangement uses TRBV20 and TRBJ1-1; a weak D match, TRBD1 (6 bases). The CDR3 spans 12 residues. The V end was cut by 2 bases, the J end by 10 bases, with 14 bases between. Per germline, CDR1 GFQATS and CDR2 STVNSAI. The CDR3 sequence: CGARPQQGRVFF. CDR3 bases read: TGTGGTGCTAGGCCCCAACAGGGACGAGTCTTC.

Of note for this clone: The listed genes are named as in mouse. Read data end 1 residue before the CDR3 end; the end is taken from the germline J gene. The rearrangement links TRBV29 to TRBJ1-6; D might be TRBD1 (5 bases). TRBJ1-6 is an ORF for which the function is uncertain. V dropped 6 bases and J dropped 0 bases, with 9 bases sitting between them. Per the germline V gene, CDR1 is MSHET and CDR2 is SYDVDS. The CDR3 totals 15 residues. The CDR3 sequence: CASSPRDSYNSPLYF. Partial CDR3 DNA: TGTGCTAGCAGCCCCAGGGATTCCTATAATTCGCCCCTCTAC.

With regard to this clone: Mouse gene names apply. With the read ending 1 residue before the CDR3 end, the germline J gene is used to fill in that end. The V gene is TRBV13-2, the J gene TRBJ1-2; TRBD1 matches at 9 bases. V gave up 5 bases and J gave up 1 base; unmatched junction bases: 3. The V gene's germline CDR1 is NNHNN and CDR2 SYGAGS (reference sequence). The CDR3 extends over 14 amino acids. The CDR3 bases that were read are TGTGCCAGCGGAGGGACAGGGCTAAACTCCGACTACACC. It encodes CASGGTGLNSDYT. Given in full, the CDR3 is CASGGTGLNSDYTF.

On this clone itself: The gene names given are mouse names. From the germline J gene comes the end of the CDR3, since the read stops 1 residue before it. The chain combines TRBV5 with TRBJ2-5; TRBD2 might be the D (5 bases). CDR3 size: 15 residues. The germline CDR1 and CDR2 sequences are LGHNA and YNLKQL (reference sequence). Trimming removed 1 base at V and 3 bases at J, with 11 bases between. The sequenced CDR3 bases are TGTGCCAGCAGCCAAGCTGGGCGGGGTCAAGACACCCAGTAC. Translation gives CASSQAGRGQDTQY. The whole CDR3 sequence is CASSQAGRGQDTQYF.